This T cell receptor beta chain was sequenced in a study of immune evolution from preneoplasia to lung adenocarcinoma. Study-wide results and caveats: Later-stage lesions seemingly showed higher T cell density and diversity than normal lung.

CDR1 is SGHRS, CDR2 YFSETQ, per germline. This CDR3 region has 15 residues. V shed 0 bases and J shed 2 bases, with 10 bases lying between them. Turning to this clone: Its antigen is still unknown.

Each case's diagnosis was confirmed by two pathologists on H&E. Assay used: immunoSEQ multiplex PCR; TCRdb lists only in-frame clones, some missing. The profile covers several thousand clones, with 70% to 80% appearing a single time and roughly a fifth taken by the ten largest. Source material: FFPE adjacent normal lung tissue. This receptor was obtained from a person between 60 and 79 years old with lung adenocarcinoma. The J gene is TRBJ2-3, the V gene TRBV5-1, with D possibly being TRBD2 (5 bases). The CDR3 nucleotides are TGCGCCAGCAGCTTGGCAGGACTGAACACAGATACGCAGTATTTT. Amino acids: CASSLAGLNTDTQYF.